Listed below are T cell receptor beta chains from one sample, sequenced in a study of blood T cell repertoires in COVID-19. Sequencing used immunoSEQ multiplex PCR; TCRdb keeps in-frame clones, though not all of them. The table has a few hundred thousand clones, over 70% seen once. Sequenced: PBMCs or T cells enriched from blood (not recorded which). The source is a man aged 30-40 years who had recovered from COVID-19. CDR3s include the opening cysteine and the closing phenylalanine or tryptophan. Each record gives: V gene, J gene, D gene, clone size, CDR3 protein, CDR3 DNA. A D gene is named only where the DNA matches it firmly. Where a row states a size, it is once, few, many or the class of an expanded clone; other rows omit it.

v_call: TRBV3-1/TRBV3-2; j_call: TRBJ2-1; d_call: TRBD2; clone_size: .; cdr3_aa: CASSHAGTRGEDEQFF; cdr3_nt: TGTGCCAGCAGCCATGCCGGGACTAGGGGTGAGGATGAGCAGTTCTTC
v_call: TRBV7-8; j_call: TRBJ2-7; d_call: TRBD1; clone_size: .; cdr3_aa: CASSLRTGESYEQYF; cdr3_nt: TGTGCCAGCAGCCTCCGGACAGGGGAATCCTACGAGCAGTACTTC
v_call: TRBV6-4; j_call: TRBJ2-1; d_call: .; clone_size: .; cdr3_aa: CASSDSIGAAYNEQFF; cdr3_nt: TGTGCCAGCAGTGACTCGATAGGGGCCGCTTACAATGAGCAGTTCTTC
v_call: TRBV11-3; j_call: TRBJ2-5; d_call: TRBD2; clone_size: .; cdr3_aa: CASSSRGGGETQYF; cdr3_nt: TGTGCCAGCAGCTCCCGGGGGGGCGGGGAGACCCAGTACTTC
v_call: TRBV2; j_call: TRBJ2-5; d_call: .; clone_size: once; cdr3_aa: CASSEVAFQETQYF; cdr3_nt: TGTGCCAGCAGTGAAGTGGCTTTCCAAGAGACCCAGTACTTC
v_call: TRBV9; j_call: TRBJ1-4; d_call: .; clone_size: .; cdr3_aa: CASSVGDTATNEKLFF; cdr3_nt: TGTGCCAGCAGCGTAGGGGACACCGCAACTAATGAAAAACTGTTTTTT
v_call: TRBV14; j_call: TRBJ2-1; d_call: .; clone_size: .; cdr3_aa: CASSHGGAYNEQFF; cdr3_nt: TGTGCCAGCAGCCATGGGGGGGCGTACAATGAGCAGTTCTTC
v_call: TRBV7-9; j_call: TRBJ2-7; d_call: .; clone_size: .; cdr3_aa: CAIRGGRSSYEQYF; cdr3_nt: TGTGCCATACGAGGGGGACGGAGCTCCTACGAGCAGTACTTC
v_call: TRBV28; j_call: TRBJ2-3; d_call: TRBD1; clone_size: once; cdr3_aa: CASSILGTGRTDTQYF; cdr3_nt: TGTGCCAGCAGTATCCTTGGGACAGGGCGCACAGATACGCAGTATTTT
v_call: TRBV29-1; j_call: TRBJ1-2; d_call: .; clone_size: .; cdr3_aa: CSIPQGANYGYTF; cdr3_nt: TGCAGCATCCCACAGGGAGCTAACTATGGCTACACCTTC
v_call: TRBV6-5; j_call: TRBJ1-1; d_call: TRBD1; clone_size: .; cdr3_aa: CASSYRTGETEAFF; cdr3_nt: TGTGCCAGCAGTTACAGGACAGGGGAAACTGAAGCTTTCTTT
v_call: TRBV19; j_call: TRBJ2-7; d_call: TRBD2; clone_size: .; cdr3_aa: CASSRGGGPYEQYF; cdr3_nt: TGTGCCAGTAGTAGGGGCGGGGGGCCCTACGAGCAGTACTTC
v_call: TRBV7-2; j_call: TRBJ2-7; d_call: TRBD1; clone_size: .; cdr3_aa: CASSLDRGAYEQYF; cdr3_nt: TGTGCCAGCAGCCTTGACAGGGGCGCCTACGAGCAGTACTTC
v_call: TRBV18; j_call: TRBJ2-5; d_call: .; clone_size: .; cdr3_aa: CASSPPGGGAQYF; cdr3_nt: TGTGCCAGCTCACCACCGGGAGGGGGGGCCCAGTACTTC
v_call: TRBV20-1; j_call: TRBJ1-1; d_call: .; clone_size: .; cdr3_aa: CSASYTAEAFF; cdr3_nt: TGCAGTGCTAGTTATACAGCAGAAGCTTTCTTT